The text below deals with one T cell receptor (beta chain). The antigen it recognizes is unknown. No much larger clone exists at a distance of one base, and base qualities are not known. Other DNA sequences in this specimen translate into the identical CDR3. Using the deep immunoSEQ assay, multiplex PCR amplified TCR CDR3 regions from genomic DNA. Extracted genomic DNA from each cell subset was distributed evenly across all wells of several immunoSEQ 96-well plates, and each plate was treated as a replicate. For sorted subsets, each replicate PCR was loaded with around 220 ng genomic DNA, equivalent to some 27,000 T cell genomes. Purified libraries were quantified with a Qubit 3.0 fluorometer, sized on a Bioanalyzer 2100, and re-quantified with the KAPA Library Quantification kit. Every immunoSEQ 96-well plate was sequenced on a dedicated single-read 150-cycle Illumina NextSeq 550 flow cell. As for the authors' bioinformatics: Because the immunoSEQ output held only junctional sequences and lacked quality scores, the filtering could not match the filtering applied to full-length reads. Sequences were annotated with PyIR, a Python wrapper for IgBLAST v1.9, and V/J genes and CDR3 were assigned using IMGT germline references. Reads with weak V/J assignments (E-value above 1e-6), missing CDR3, stop codons, out-of-frame junctions, or ambiguous translated residues were removed. A V3J clonotype was defined by an identical inferred V gene, J gene, and CDR3 amino acid sequence. To compute the percentage overlap between repertoires, the number of shared unique clonotypes was divided by the size of the smaller repertoire. Richness of each repertoire was evaluated using RTK rarefaction, the Chao1 estimator, and Recon v2.1 estimates of unobserved clonotypes. For all TCRbeta clonotypes obtained by the gDNA method from a few donors, generation probabilities were computed with OLGA. Entries here come from immuneACCESS through TCRdb and include only in-frame sequences with V and J called. Some clones fail to appear in such tables; in the studies checked, an unresolved V gene covers under half of the shortfall, and the cause of the remainder is unknown. The DNA was the basis for D and trimming; V, J and clone size are from that table. Within this sample are some 1.5 million clones, with 95% to 99% of them counted one time only. About 0.45% of the sample is in the top ten clones.

CDR1 is given as SGHNT and CDR2 as YENEEA, both from the germline V gene. The CDR3 sequence holds 16 residues, the cysteine and phenylalanine included. Of the read, only the CDR3 DNA is kept; its 48 bases are in frame from base 1. Relative to germline, V is missing 1 base and J is missing 0 bases, with 2 bases of the junction outside any gene match. The source of the sample is a study of shared clonotypes between healthy human individuals (dated by TCRdb to about 2020). At the level of the whole study: The cohort comprised a couple of women and a few men aged 18 to 49 years. For each donor, CD4 naive and CD4 memory were each given three plates, CD8 naive was given two plates, and CD8 memory was given one plate. The study deeply sequenced blood TCR repertoires of about five healthy adults to estimate repertoire size and the extent of clonotype sharing between individuals. Different laboratories and diverse techniques were used to prepare libraries and sequence TCR repertoires, to increase sequencing depth and limit assay-specific biases. Each donor's leukapheresis produced roughly between roughly 0.94 and 9.5 billion PBMCs.

Broader findings and caveats from the paper: Incomplete sequencing was indicated by rarefaction of sorted-subset datasets, despite the large sequencing depth. Because the study included a small number of donors, the genetic and exposure-history diversity represented was limited. Around 5.4% of naive CD4, 3% to 3.5% of naive CD8, 2.3% of memory CD4, and 0.35% to 0.5% of memory CD8 clonotypes were shared across several donors. Estimated clonotype richness was generally larger for naive than for memory subsets. Higher generation probabilities were observed for clonotypes shared by all four sorted-subset donors than for non-shared clonotypes. Pairwise subsampling led to the expectation that sequencing depth would affect the degree of clonotype sharing among donors. Sampling was limited to blood, and TCR repertoires in tissue likely differ from TCR repertoires in blood.

Donors were healthy HIV-negative adults with no recently reported acute infections or vaccinations. Every donor was a Caucasian adult residing in Nashville, Tennessee, USA. Magnetic negative selection was used to enrich CD4+ T cells, after which naive cells were positively selected on CD45RA and the negative fraction became the memory subset. Blood was obtained by leukapheresis, after which PBMCs were separated by Ficoll-Histopaque density gradient centrifugation and cryopreserved in liquid nitrogen vapor phase. Purity and quantity of every magnetically sorted T cell population were checked by analytical flow cytometry. Genomic DNA was isolated from each sorted fraction and quantified by UV absorbance on a Nanodrop 2000c.

The source of this sequence is a man aged 25 to 40 in good health. The chain was built from TRBV11-3 and TRBJ2-2, and 7 junction bases match TRBD2. The specimen was naive CD4+ T cells sorted from blood. The cell subset or site tag for this specimen amounts to: CD45RA+ positively selected. This receptor carries the CDR3 CASSLVAGANTGELFF. In nucleotides, the sequence is TGTGCCAGCAGCTTAGTTGCGGGGGCGAACACCGGGGAGCTGTTTTTT.